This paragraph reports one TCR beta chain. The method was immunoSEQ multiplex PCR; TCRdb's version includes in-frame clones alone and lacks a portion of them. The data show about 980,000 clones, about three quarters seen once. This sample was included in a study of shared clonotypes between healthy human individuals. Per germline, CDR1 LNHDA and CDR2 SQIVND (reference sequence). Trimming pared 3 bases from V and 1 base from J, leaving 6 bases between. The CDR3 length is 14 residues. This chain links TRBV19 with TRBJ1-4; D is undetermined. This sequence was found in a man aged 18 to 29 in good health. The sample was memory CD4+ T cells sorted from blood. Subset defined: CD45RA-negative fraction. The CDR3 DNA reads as TGTGCCAGTAGTATGCGGGGAACTAATGAAAAACTGTTTTTT. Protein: CASSMRGTNEKLFF.